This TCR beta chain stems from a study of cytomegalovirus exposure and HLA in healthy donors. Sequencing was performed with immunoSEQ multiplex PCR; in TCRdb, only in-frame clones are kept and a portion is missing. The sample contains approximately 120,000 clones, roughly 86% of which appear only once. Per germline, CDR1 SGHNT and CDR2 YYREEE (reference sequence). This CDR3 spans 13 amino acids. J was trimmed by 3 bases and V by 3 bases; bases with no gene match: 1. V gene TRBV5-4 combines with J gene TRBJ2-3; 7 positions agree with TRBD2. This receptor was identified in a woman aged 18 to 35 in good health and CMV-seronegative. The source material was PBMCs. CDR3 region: CASSYGGTDTQYF. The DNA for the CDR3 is TGTGCCAGCAGCTACGGGGGGACAGATACGCAGTATTTT.